This T cell receptor beta chain was observed in a study of cytomegalovirus exposure and HLA in healthy donors. The CDR3 totals 14 residues. The trim removed 4 bases at V and 2 bases at J, leaving 4 bases unmatched. Germline V gene data show CDR1 as SGHRS and CDR2 as YFSETQ. 13 Jbeta primers and 60 Vbeta primers were used for the PCR. TCRdb's copy holds only in-frame clones and misses some; the assay was immunoSEQ multiplex PCR. This repertoire shows roughly 150,000 clones, approximately 83% found once; its top ten account for less than 3%. The source material was PBMCs. The receptor was isolated from a male donor in good health and CMV-seronegative. V gene TRBV5-1 combines with J gene TRBJ2-7, with 9 bases lining up with TRBD2. For the CDR3, the DNA is TGCGCCAGCAGCATAGCGGGAGCCGCCTACGAGCAGTACTTC. Protein sequence: CASSIAGAAYEQYF.